This TCR beta chain was observed in a study of shared clonotypes between healthy human individuals. Splitting of each subset's genomic DNA was done evenly across several immunoSEQ plates. Sequencing used immunoSEQ multiplex PCR; TCRdb keeps in-frame clones, though not all of them. The sample has fewer than 1 million clones, 96% seen once. Study conclusions and caveats: When naive CD4 clonotypes were compared across a few donors, 4% to 5.5% were shared. Limitation of the genetic and exposure-history diversity represented came from the few donors.

Terminally differentiated effector memory CD45RA+ cells were left out of the naive CD8 fraction, which was CD45RO-negative and positively selected for CCR7. Worth noting for this clone: Its specificity is not known.

Germline V gives CDR1 SEHNR, CDR2 FQNEAQ (reference sequence). Unmatched junction bases numbered 4, after V lost 11 bases and J lost 3 bases. This CDR3 has 11 amino acids. This TCR was recovered from a man in his thirties or forties in good health. The material sequenced was naive CD8+ T cells sorted from blood. The chain combines TRBV7-9 with TRBJ2-7, with 7 bases identical to TRBD1. CDR3 nucleotides: TGTGCCTCCCAGGGGGACTACGAGCAGTACTTC. This codes for CASQGDYEQYF.